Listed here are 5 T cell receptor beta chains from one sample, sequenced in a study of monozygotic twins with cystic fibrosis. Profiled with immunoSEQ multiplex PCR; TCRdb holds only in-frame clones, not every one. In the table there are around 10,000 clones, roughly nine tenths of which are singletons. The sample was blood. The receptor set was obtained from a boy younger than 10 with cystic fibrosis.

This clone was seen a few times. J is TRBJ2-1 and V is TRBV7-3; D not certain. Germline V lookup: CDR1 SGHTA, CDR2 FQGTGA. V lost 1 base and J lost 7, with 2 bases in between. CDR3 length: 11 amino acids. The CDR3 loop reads CASSLRNEQFF. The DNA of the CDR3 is TGTGCCAGCAGCTTAAGGAATGAGCAGTTCTTC.

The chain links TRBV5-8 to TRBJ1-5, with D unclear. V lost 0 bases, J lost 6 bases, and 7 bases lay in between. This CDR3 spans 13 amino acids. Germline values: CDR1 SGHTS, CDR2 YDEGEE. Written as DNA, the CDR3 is TGTGCCAGCAGCTTGGGGGGTTTTCAGCCCCAGCATTTT. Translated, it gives CASSLGGFQPQHF.

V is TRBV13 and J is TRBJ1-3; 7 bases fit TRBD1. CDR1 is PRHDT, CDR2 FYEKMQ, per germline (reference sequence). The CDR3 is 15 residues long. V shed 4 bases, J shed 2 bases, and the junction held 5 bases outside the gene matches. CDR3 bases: TGTGCCAGCAGCTACAGGGGAAGGGCTGGAAACACCATATATTTT. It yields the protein CASSYRGRAGNTIYF.

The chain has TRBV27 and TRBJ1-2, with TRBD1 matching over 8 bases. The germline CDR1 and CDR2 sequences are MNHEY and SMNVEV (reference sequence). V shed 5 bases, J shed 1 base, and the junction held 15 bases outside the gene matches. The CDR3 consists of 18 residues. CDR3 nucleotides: TGTGCCAGCAGTATTAGGGGGGTTACAGGGGGTCTTAACTATGGCTACACCTTC. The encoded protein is CASSIRGVTGGLNYGYTF.

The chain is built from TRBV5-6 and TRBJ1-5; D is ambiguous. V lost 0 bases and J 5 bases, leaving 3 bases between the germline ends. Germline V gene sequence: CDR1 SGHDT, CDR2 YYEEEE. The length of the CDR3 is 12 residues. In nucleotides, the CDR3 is TGTGCCAGCAGCTTGGGAGATCAGCCCCAGCATTTT. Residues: CASSLGDQPQHF.